Listed here is a single T cell receptor beta chain. What this receptor recognizes is not known. Base qualities were left out, and no much larger clone turns up one base away. The data belong to a study of T cells in Graves' hyperthyroidism and ophthalmopathy (dated 2019 in TCRdb). Looking at the study overall: Peripheral blood samples were taken at initial diagnosis, before any treatment was given. TCR Vbeta CDR3 sequencing of 130 to 150 peripheral blood samples (over 40 ophthalmopathy, 75 hyperthyroidism and roughly 17 progressor patients) is reported in the paper. Once sampling was done, hyperthyroidism patients were given methimazole at a starting dose of 30 mg daily, whereas ophthalmopathy patients were given high-dose intravenous methylprednisolone. To identify TCR V-J signatures that set the groups apart, the researchers used a discovery cohort of 90 to 100 patients, made up of under 45 with Graves' ophthalmopathy and 57 with stable Graves' hyperthyroidism. Prospective prediction of ophthalmopathy was tested in an independent validation cohort consisting of roughly 20 hyperthyroidism patients and around 16 patients who later progressed to ophthalmopathy. Thyroid tissue and blood T-cell repertoires from several Graves' hyperthyroidism patients were also compared in the study. The 100 or so discovery patients were randomly divided into training and test sets at a 7:3 ratio.

In the ophthalmopathy patients, disease was moderately to severely active, with a Clinical Activity Score of 3 or more, a NOSPECS grade of 4 or more, and a duration of less than 3 months. Exclusion was applied to patients with uncontrolled infections, other autoimmune diseases, pregnancy or lactation. Diagnoses were based on clinical symptoms, serum thyroxine and TRAb, thyroid ultrasound and orbital computed tomography. PBMCs were isolated from approximately 10 ml of fresh peripheral blood by Ficoll-Paque density gradient centrifugation. Total RNA was extracted using Trizol reagent, and RNA quality was assessed on an Agilent 2100 Bioanalyzer. The germline V gene encodes CDR1 SGDLS and CDR2 YYNGEE. The CDR3 holds 14 amino acids from the cysteine to the phenylalanine. Just CDR3 DNA is preserved here, 42 bases in frame from base 1. V loses 3 bases of germline sequence and J loses 1 base, and the interval between the two ends is 10 bases.

The TCR beta CDR3 regions were amplified from RNA transcripts. The TCR CDR3 was subjected to a first round of RT-PCR using the HTBI primer set and the Qiagen OneStep RT-PCR kit. Libraries were constructed in a second round of multiplex PCR, after which size selection and purification were carried out. Sequencing of the libraries was done on an Illumina HiSeq2000 using paired-end 100 bp reads. On the authors' methods: SOAPnuke was used to process the raw data, removing reads that contained adapters or uncalled bases, had a mean Phred below 15, or lacked an exact match to the constant primer or identifier. COPE v1.2.5 was used to merge high-quality paired reads, and clonotypes were defined as unique nucleotide sequences. MiTCR v1.1 was used to align the clonotypes against IMGT TRBV, TRBD and TRBJ reference segments. Analysis was restricted to V-J combinations with a frequency above 0.0001, which covered 98% to 99.2% of repertoires. A TCS score was defined as the ratio between F50 (clonal expansion) and ExV (chaos), using BLOSUM62-based TCRdist between CDR3 peptides within each V-J. Welch's t-statistics and random forest reduced fewer than 600 V-J features to 13, which were used in a naive Bayes classifier (R e1071). TCRdb cleaned the public reads at Q25 with fastp, built clones with MiXCR and kept in-frame beta chains. For every CDR3 protein sequence, its rows merge into one entry that carries the most common genes and DNA. The V and J calls and clone size are TCRdb's, not the authors'. The table for this sample lists 450,000 to 600,000 distinct CDR3 sequences; about 20% of them were counted only once. Roughly 47% of the sample lies in the top ten.

Overall study outcomes, separate from this receptor: A 13 V-J signature model separated ophthalmopathy from stable hyperthyroidism, with 87.88% sensitivity and roughly 82% specificity in cross-validation and 80%/75% in testing. In validation, progression to ophthalmopathy was predicted by the model with 70.59% sensitivity and 72% to 85% specificity, a median of approximately 6.5 months before onset. No statistical method was used to set the sample size in advance, and investigators knew the group allocation. Blood samples also contained most of the expanded thyroid clonotypes (frequency above 0.001), which suggests that blood repertoires may reflect thyroid immune responses.

Source material: blood. The TCR sequence derives from a man aged 35-49 years with Graves' ophthalmopathy. The chain links TRBV9 with TRBJ1-1, with an unclear D gene assignment. The DNA sequence is given as TGTGCCAGCAGCGGGATGCGGGGGAACACTGAAGCTTTCTTT. Its protein reads: CASSGMRGNTEAFF.